This TCR beta chain was identified during a study of cytomegalovirus exposure and HLA in healthy donors. Study-wide points: Based on reports, TCR beta sequences accurately predicted HLA-A and HLA-B alleles for most subjects. A later analysis reportedly found fewer N-insertions in an Asian-associated ancestry cluster than the roughly 700-donor mean. Later analysis identified about 17,000 TCR beta sequences associated with HLA alleles, using a false discovery rate threshold of 0.05.

After removal of 6 bases from V and 9 bases from J, the junction contained 4 bases not matched to a gene. The CDR3 is 11 amino acids. Germline V gene data show CDR1 as DFQATT and CDR2 as SNEGSKA (reference sequence). Regarding this clone: Its matching antigen is unknown.

PCR used 60 Vbeta primers and 13 Jbeta primers. TCRdb's copy holds only in-frame clones and misses some; the assay was immunoSEQ multiplex PCR. The sample includes roughly 150,000 clones, 75% of them seen just once. Material for sequencing was PBMCs. The clonotype was recovered from a young man in good health and CMV-seropositive. This chain joins TRBV20-1 and TRBJ2-1, with 8 nucleotides matching TRBD2. In nucleotides, the CDR3 is TGCAGTGCCATCCGGGGGGGTGAGCAGTTCTTC. Its protein is CSAIRGGEQFF.